This passage covers 28 T cell receptor beta chains from one sample sequenced in a study of shared clonotypes between healthy human individuals. The table came from immunoSEQ multiplex PCR; TCRdb's copy has only in-frame clones and leaves some out. Of around 1.9 million clones listed, more than 85% are singletons. Naive CD8 cells, CD45RO-negative and positively selected for CCR7, excluded terminally differentiated effector memory CD45RA+ cells. Material for sequencing was naive CD8+ T cells from PBMCs. The receptors shown here come from a man younger than 35 in good health. Some clones in this sample may be carry-over from other donors' samples.

The CDR3 DNA follows: TGTGCCAGCAGTGAAGCGGCATGGTGGGAGGGCCAAGAGACCCAGTACTTC. It codes for CASSEAAWWEGQETQYF. The chain has TRBV6-1 and TRBJ2-5; 7 bases align to TRBD2. Germline V lookup: CDR1 MNHNS, CDR2 SASEGT. V shed 0 bases, J shed 1 base, and the junction held 8 bases outside the gene matches. The CDR3 has 17 amino acids.

The chain is built from TRBV10-3 and TRBJ2-1, with 8 bases fitting TRBD2. V dropped 2 bases and J dropped 2; count of bases not matched to a gene: 2. CDR1 is ENHRY and CDR2 is SYGVKD in the germline V gene. The CDR3 is 15 amino acids. The CDR3 nucleotides are TGTGCCATCAGTGAGGCGGGACTAGCCTACAATGAGCAGTTCTTC. Residues: CAISEAGLAYNEQFF.

V usage is TRBV5-1 and J usage is TRBJ2-2; D gene unclear. With 0 bases removed from V and 6 bases from J, the gap between germline ends came to 6 bases. The CDR3 loop spans 13 amino acids. Germline V lookup: CDR1 SGHRS, CDR2 YFSETQ. CDR3 in DNA: TGCGCCAGCAGCTTGGGAGAATCCGGGGAGCTGTTTTTT. Amino acids: CASSLGESGELFF.

V gene TRBV5-1 combines with J gene TRBJ1-1; perhaps TRBD1 as D (6 bases). Germline CDR1 SGHRS, CDR2 YFSETQ. V gave up 0 bases and J gave up 7 bases, with 7 bases separating them. The CDR3 sequence is 12 residues long. The CDR3, as DNA: TGCGCCAGCAGCTTGGGGACAGTTGAAGCTTTCTTT. It yields the protein CASSLGTVEAFF.

This clone has just a few counts. The chain recombines TRBV7-6 with TRBJ2-7; 12 bases are shared with TRBD1. Germline CDR1 SGHVS, CDR2 FNYEAQ. This CDR3 comprises 13 residues. Trimming took 8 bases from V and 7 from J; bases not matched to a gene: 6. CDR3 sequence reads: CASAGQGAVEQYF. CDR3 sequence (DNA): TGTGCCAGCGCGGGACAGGGGGCTGTAGAGCAGTACTTC.

V gene TRBV4-2 combines with J gene TRBJ1-5; no reliable D call. CDR1 LGHNA and CDR2 YNFKEQ come from the germline V gene. CDR3 length equals 14 residues. V was clipped by 2 bases and J by 2 bases, with 7 bases between them. This CDR3 is CASSQFGGNQPQHF. Here the CDR3 DNA reads TGTGCCAGCAGCCAATTTGGGGGCAATCAGCCCCAGCATTTT.

The V gene is TRBV9, the J gene TRBJ2-1; D call uncertain. The CDR3 consists of 13 residues. CDR1 and CDR2 (germline): SGDLS, YYNGEE. V lost 0 bases and J lost 8, with 9 bases in between. DNA for the CDR3: TGTGCCAGCAGCGTAGTATCTGGGCATGAGCAGTTCTTC. It translates to CASSVVSGHEQFF.

CDR3 protein: CASSTPGQGLNYGYTF. The CDR3 nucleotides are TGTGCCAGCAGCACACCCGGACAGGGACTAAACTATGGCTACACCTTC. V and J are TRBV7-9 and TRBJ1-2, with 8 bases lining up with TRBD1. This CDR3 spans 16 amino acids. Germline values: CDR1 SEHNR, CDR2 FQNEAQ (reference sequence). V trimming: 5 bases; J trimming: 2 bases; junction bases outside the gene matches: 10.

CDR3 sequence (DNA): TGTGCCAGCAGCTTTCATGAAGCCCGGACTGAAGCTTTCTTT. It specifies CASSFHEARTEAFF. The chain is built from TRBV7-9 and TRBJ1-1; D is undetermined. CDR3 size: 14 residues. Germline lookup yields CDR1 SEHNR and CDR2 FQNEAQ (reference sequence). V gave up 3 bases and J gave up 5 bases, with 13 bases separating them.

The V and J genes are TRBV4-1 and TRBJ2-2; 8 bases match TRBD1. CDR1 and CDR2 (germline): MGHRA, YSYEKL. CDR3 length equals 17 residues. J gave up 2 bases and V 2 bases, and 7 bases lay outside the gene matches. CDR3 coding DNA: TGCGCCAGCAGCCAATCCCCTACAGGGGGTAACACCGGGGAGCTGTTTTTT. Translated: CASSQSPTGGNTGELFF.

J is TRBJ2-3 and V is TRBV7-9; 7 positions match TRBD2. The V gene end was trimmed by 5 bases and the J gene end by 2 bases; junction bases not matched to a gene: 7. The CDR3 has 15 amino acids. CDR1 and CDR2 (germline): SEHNR, FQNEAQ (reference sequence). The CDR3 DNA reads as TGTGCCAGCAGCCCCGCTCGGGACTACACAGATACGCAGTATTTT. This gives the protein CASSPARDYTDTQYF.

The genes are TRBV7-2 and TRBJ2-7; D not certain. With 1 base removed from V and 3 bases from J, the gap between germline ends came to 10 bases. The CDR3 runs 14 residues. In germline, CDR1 is SGHTA, CDR2 FQGNSA. The CDR3 is CASSLDQVIYEQYF. Written as DNA, the CDR3 is TGTGCCAGCAGCTTAGACCAGGTGATCTACGAGCAGTACTTC.

This clone appeared once. A much larger clone differs by one base, so this may be a read error. The same CDR3 is also encoded by other DNA sequences in this sample. The chain uses TRBV5-5 and TRBJ2-7; D unresolved. CDR1 is SGHKS and CDR2 is YYEKEE in the germline V gene (reference sequence). The CDR3 totals 11 residues. The V end was cut by 0 bases, the J end by 4 bases, with 2 bases between. The CDR3 coding sequence is TGTGCCAGCAGCTTGGGTTACGAGCAGTACTTC. Amino acid sequence: CASSLGYEQYF.

This clone was observed once. The genes are TRBV7-9 and TRBJ2-3; 12 positions agree with TRBD2. CDR1 SEHNR and CDR2 FQNEAQ come from the germline V gene (reference sequence). The CDR3 is 16 amino acids. V shed 5 bases and J 4 bases; nucleotides not matched to a gene: 7. CDR3 residues: CASSATSGSSPDTQYF. CDR3 in DNA: TGTGCCAGCAGCGCGACTAGCGGGAGTAGCCCAGATACGCAGTATTTT.

The V call is TRBV25-1, the J call TRBJ2-2; D is undetermined. V lost 2 bases, J lost 7 bases, and 8 bases lay in between. This CDR3 is 13 amino acids long. Germline V CDR1 and CDR2: MGHDK, SYGVNS. CDR3 sequence reads: CASSEPLGGELFF. In nucleotides, the CDR3 is TGTGCCAGCAGTGAACCTTTGGGCGGGGAGCTGTTTTTT.

In regard to this clone: The sample contains more than one DNA sequence encoding this CDR3. This chain joins TRBV7-9 and TRBJ1-1; D remains unclear. The V and J ends lost 2 bases and 4 bases respectively, with 11 bases between them. Germline-derived CDR1 and CDR2 are SEHNR and FQNEAQ (reference sequence). CDR3 size: 14 residues. The CDR3 is CASSLSSGGTEAFF. As DNA, the CDR3 is TGTGCCAGCAGCTTAAGCAGTGGTGGCACTGAAGCTTTCTTT.

The rearrangement uses TRBV5-6 and TRBJ2-6, with D possibly matching TRBD1 (6 bases). CDR1 SGHDT and CDR2 YYEEEE come from the germline V gene. Trimming removed 4 bases at V and 1 base at J, with 12 bases between. This CDR3 region has 16 residues. This chain's CDR3 is CASSLGAASGANVLTF. The CDR3 nucleotides read TGTGCCAGCAGCCTGGGGGCGGCGTCTGGGGCCAACGTCCTGACTTTC.

The chain couples TRBV7-9 to TRBJ2-3, with a tentative D call TRBD2 (6 bases). V lost 4 bases and J lost 2, with 16 bases in between. The CDR3 has 16 amino acids. Looked up from germline, CDR1 is SEHNR and CDR2 is FQNEAQ (reference sequence). CDR3 amino acids: CASSSETSSLTDTQYF. The CDR3, as DNA: TGTGCCAGCAGCTCCGAAACTAGCAGCCTCACAGATACGCAGTATTTT.

V gene TRBV4-2 combines with J gene TRBJ2-1, with TRBD2 matching 13 bases. The CDR3 extends over 18 amino acids. Trimming took 2 bases from V and 4 from J; bases not matched to a gene: 8. Germline CDR1 LGHNA, CDR2 YNFKEQ. Written as DNA, the CDR3 is TGTGCCAGCAGCCAACTTACGAAGGGACTAGCGGGGTACAATGAGCAGTTCTTC. It codes for CASSQLTKGLAGYNEQFF.

The chain is built from TRBV28 and TRBJ2-1; possibly TRBD1 for D (5 bases). The CDR3 length is 13 residues. Germline V gene lookup returns CDR1 MDHEN and CDR2 SYDVKM. Trimming left V 10 bases short and J 4 bases short, with 14 bases between. The CDR3 loop is CATDPGAYNEQFF. The CDR3 DNA reads as TGTGCCACCGACCCTGGGGCTTACAATGAGCAGTTCTTC.

In regard to this clone: In the same sample, other DNA sequences code for this CDR3. The chain uses TRBV27 and TRBJ2-7; TRBD2 might be the D (5 bases). V lost 4 bases and J 2 bases, leaving 12 bases between the germline ends. CDR3 length: 14 amino acids. CDR1 and CDR2 from the germline V gene are MNHEY and SMNVEV (reference sequence). The CDR3 sequence is CASSSRTATYEQYF. The CDR3 coding sequence is TGTGCCAGCAGTTCCCGGACTGCGACCTACGAGCAGTACTTC.

The chain links TRBV7-2 to TRBJ1-2; no clear D. Trimming removed 1 base at V and 7 bases at J, with 19 bases between. The CDR3 is 16 amino acids. The V gene's germline CDR1 is SGHTA and CDR2 FQGNSA. The CDR3 protein is CASSLVSRPGRGGYTF. DNA for the CDR3: TGTGCCAGCAGCTTAGTAAGTCGGCCAGGAAGAGGTGGCTACACCTTC.

The rearrangement links TRBV19 to TRBJ2-7; D is perhaps TRBD1 (5 bases). Germline CDR1 LNHDA, CDR2 SQIVND (reference sequence). V was trimmed by 4 bases and J by 1 base, leaving 14 bases between them. The CDR3 loop spans 15 amino acids. Here the CDR3 DNA reads TGTGCCAGTAGTAACACAGGCCAGCTTTCCTACGAGCAGTACTTC. As protein: CASSNTGQLSYEQYF.

This clone was found a few times. The same CDR3 can be traced to other DNA sequences in this sample. The rearrangement uses TRBV30 and TRBJ1-1; D not resolved. Germline V gives CDR1 GTSNPN, CDR2 SVGIG (reference sequence). CDR3 length: 12 residues. The germline V and J ends were trimmed by 0 bases and 1 base, with 3 bases remaining between them. Written as DNA, the CDR3 is TGTGCCTGGAGTGTGGGGAACACTGAAGCTTTCTTT. It codes for CAWSVGNTEAFF.

The CDR3 protein is CASSFLGSPTDTQYF. CDR3 nucleotide sequence: TGTGCCAGCAGCTTCCTCGGGAGTCCCACAGATACGCAGTATTTT. The rearrangement links TRBV7-3 to TRBJ2-3; TRBD2 is a possible D gene (6 bases). Trimming stripped 3 bases from V and 2 bases from J, with 12 bases between. From germline, CDR1 is SGHTA and CDR2 FQGTGA. The CDR3 has 15 residues.

The chain uses TRBV13 and TRBJ1-1; D is ambiguous. CDR3 length: 14 amino acids. The V gene lost 1 base and the J gene lost 1 base, with 7 bases spanning the gap. Germline V lookup: CDR1 PRHDT, CDR2 FYEKMQ (reference sequence). The CDR3 DNA follows: TGTGCCAGCAGCTTAGTTTCACCGAACACTGAAGCTTTCTTT. Amino acid sequence: CASSLVSPNTEAFF. The full variable domain, completed using reference TRBV13 and TRBJ1-1, is AAGVIQSPRHLIKEKRETATLKCYPIPRHDTVYWYQQGPGQDPQFLISFYEKMQSDKGSIPDRFSAQQFSDYHSELNMSSLELGDSALYFCASSLVSPNTEAFFGQGTRLTVV.

Worth noting for this clone: The sample has other DNA sequences that encode this CDR3 too. The rearrangement joins TRBV5-1 to TRBJ2-1, with TRBD2 matching 11 bases. The length of the CDR3 is 15 residues. Looked up from germline, CDR1 is SGHRS and CDR2 is YFSETQ. V lost 0 bases, J lost 4 bases, and 0 bases stayed unmatched. DNA for the CDR3: TGCGCCAGCAGCTTGGTAGCGGGAGGGTACAATGAGCAGTTCTTC. Its translation: CASSLVAGGYNEQFF.

The chain carries TRBV7-9 and TRBJ2-7; no reliable D call. Germline CDR1 SEHNR, CDR2 FQNEAQ (reference sequence). The CDR3 spans 12 residues. V was trimmed by 5 bases and J by 5 bases, leaving 10 bases between them. In nucleotides, the CDR3 is TGTGCCAGCAGCAGAGGACGAAACGAGCAGTACTTC. It is translated as CASSRGRNEQYF. Looking up the rest from reference TRBV7-9 and TRBJ2-7 gives the full variable domain: DTGVSQNPRHKITKRGQNVTFRCDPISEHNRLYWYRQTLGQGPEFLTYFQNEAQLEKSRLLSDRFSAERPKGSFSTLEIQRTEQGDSAMYLCASSRGRNEQYFGPGTRLTVT.